This entry lists 30 T cell receptor beta chains sequenced from one sample in a study of T cells in Graves' hyperthyroidism and ophthalmopathy. RNA transcripts served as the template for amplifying TCR beta CDR3 regions. First-round RT-PCR targeting the TCR CDR3 was performed with the HTBI primer set. TCRdb called the multiplex PCR reads again in MiXCR, with one record for every CDR3 protein. This table has approximately 600,000 distinct CDR3 sequences, around 14% appearing once. The sample comprised blood. The receptors were sampled from a woman aged 18-35 years with Graves' ophthalmopathy.

This clonotype came up many times. The CDR3 reads CASSLLVLVFGAFF. Written as DNA, the CDR3 is TGTGCCAGCAGCTTACTGGTATTGGTTTTTGGAGCTTTCTTT. The gene calls are TRBV7-2 and TRBJ1-1, with no clear D. V was cut by 2 bases and J by 10 bases, with 17 bases left in between. The CDR3 is made up of 14 amino acids. Germline V gene sequence: CDR1 SGHTA, CDR2 FQGNSA.

This clonotype was seen ten or more times. The chain uses TRBV5-1 and TRBJ1-2, with unresolved D. V lost 1 base and J lost 2, with 12 bases in between. CDR3 length: 15 amino acids. Per the germline V gene, CDR1 is SGHRS and CDR2 is YFSETQ. For the CDR3, the DNA is TGCGCCAGCAGCTTGCTTATGAGTACCAACTATGGCTACACCTTC. Translated: CASSLLMSTNYGYTF.

The sample holds many counts of this clonotype. The chain uses TRBV29-1 and TRBJ2-7; 11 bases are shared with TRBD2. Germline V gives CDR1 SQVTM, CDR2 ANQGSEA. The CDR3 is made up of 13 amino acids. V lost 7 bases, J lost 2 bases, and 4 bases stayed unmatched. The CDR3 nucleotides read TGCAGCGCATTAGCGGGAGGGCCCTACGAGCAGTACTTC. Amino acid sequence: CSALAGGPYEQYF.

In this sample, this clonotype turned up many times. V and J are TRBV28 and TRBJ1-6, with TRBD1 matching 8 bases. CDR1 and CDR2 (germline): MDHEN, SYDVKM. The CDR3 extends over 17 amino acids. The V and J ends lost 5 bases and 2 bases, in that order; junction bases with no gene match: 8. DNA for the CDR3: TGTGCCAGCAGTCCCGAGACAGGGGTGACCTATAATTCACCCCTCCACTTT. This codes for CASSPETGVTYNSPLHF.

Many counts were recorded for this clonotype. The chain combines TRBV30 with TRBJ2-3; 12 nucleotides align to TRBD1. V trimming: 8 bases; J trimming: 2 bases; junction bases outside the gene matches: 2. This CDR3 contains 13 residues. Germline V CDR1 and CDR2: GTSNPN, SVGIG (reference sequence). The CDR3: CARDRGPTDTQYF. The CDR3 coding sequence is TGTGCCCGGGACAGGGGGCCCACAGATACGCAGTATTTT.

The rearrangement joins TRBV9 to TRBJ2-2, with 11 bases aligning to TRBD1. The trim removed 3 bases at V and 8 bases at J, leaving 9 bases unmatched. This CDR3 is 16 amino acids long. CDR1 is SGDLS and CDR2 is YYNGEE in the germline V gene. The CDR3 DNA follows: TGTGCCAGCAGCGGGACGGACAGGGGGCTTTCTGGGGAGCTGTTTTTT. It encodes CASSGTDRGLSGELFF. Variable domain in full (rest from reference TRBV9 and TRBJ2-2): DSGVTQTPKHLITATGQRVTLRCSPRSGDLSVYWYQQSLDQGLQFLIQYYNGEERAKGNILERFSAQQFPDLHSELNLSSLELGDSALYFCASSGTDRGLSGELFFGEGSRLTVL.

This clonotype was found a few times. The chain recombines TRBV19 with TRBJ2-3, with TRBD1 identical over 12 bases. Trimming took 4 bases from V and 6 from J; bases not matched to a gene: 8. This CDR3 region has 16 residues. From germline, CDR1 is LNHDA and CDR2 SQIVND (reference sequence). In DNA form, the CDR3 reads TGTGCCAGTAGTACCCGGGACAGGGGGCCTTTGGATACGCAGTATTTT. Amino acids: CASSTRDRGPLDTQYF.

This clonotype was counted a few times. This chain links TRBV27 with TRBJ2-1; TRBD1 agrees at 7 bases. The V segment lost 3 bases and the J segment 6 bases; nucleotides outside the gene matches: 5. Germline assignment: CDR1 MNHEY and CDR2 SMNVEV (reference sequence). The CDR3 spans 14 residues. In DNA form, the CDR3 reads TGTGCCAGCAGTTTTATTGGGACAGCCAATGAGCAGTTCTTC. Its translation: CASSFIGTANEQFF.

This clonotype has more than one count but fewer than ten. V is TRBV19 and J is TRBJ1-5; TRBD1 agrees at 7 bases. The CDR3 totals 15 residues. The V and J ends lost 6 bases and 5 bases, in that order; junction bases with no gene match: 10. Germline V gene sequence: CDR1 LNHDA, CDR2 SQIVND (reference sequence). As DNA, the CDR3 is TGTGCCAGTAGCCCATTGGACAGGAACTATCAGCCCCAGCATTTT. It encodes CASSPLDRNYQPQHF.

J is TRBJ1-2 and V is TRBV15; D is unresolved. Germline V lookup: CDR1 LNHNV, CDR2 YYDKDF (reference sequence). The CDR3 consists of 14 residues. V lost 0 bases and J lost 5, with 10 bases in between. CDR3 nucleotides: TGTGCCACCAGCAGAGATCGGTACAAGTATGGCTACACCTTC. Its protein is CATSRDRYKYGYTF.

This clonotype has more than one count but fewer than ten. CDR3 amino acids: CASSYTILWQGNYNEQFF. CDR3 coding DNA: TGTGCCAGCAGTTACACTATCCTATGGCAGGGAAATTACAATGAGCAGTTCTTC. The rearrangement uses TRBV6-2 or TRBV6-3 and TRBJ2-1, with D tentatively TRBD1 (5 bases). The length of the CDR3 is 18 residues. Trimming cost V 2 bases and J 4 bases, with 21 bases left between them. Germline V CDR1 and CDR2: MNHEY, SVGEGT.

The chain joins TRBV28 to TRBJ2-7, with TRBD2 matching 11 bases. The germline V gene has CDR1 MDHEN and CDR2 SYDVKM. The length of the CDR3 is 15 residues. V was pared by 4 bases and J by 2 bases, with 4 bases of the junction left unmatched. The CDR3 DNA follows: TGTGCCAGCAGTTCGGCTAGCGGGAGGACCTACGAGCAGTACTTC. It codes for CASSSASGRTYEQYF.

The V gene is TRBV27, the J gene TRBJ2-1; 7 nucleotides align to TRBD2. The CDR3 is 14 amino acids. Germline CDR1 MNHEY, CDR2 SMNVEV (reference sequence). V lost 6 bases and J lost 2; bases outside the gene matches: 4. CDR3: CASRPGRPYNEQFF. The CDR3 coding sequence is TGTGCCAGCAGACCCGGGAGGCCCTACAATGAGCAGTTCTTC.

This clonotype appeared many times. This chain joins TRBV7-3 and TRBJ1-2; weak D call: TRBD1 (5 bases). The germline V and J ends were trimmed by 5 bases and 8 bases, with 18 bases remaining between them. Looked up from germline, CDR1 is SGHTA and CDR2 is FQGTGA. This CDR3 is 14 amino acids long. The CDR3 DNA is TGTGCCAGCAGCCCTGCAACTGGGGCCGGCGGCTACACCTTC. Translating gives CASSPATGAGGYTF.

This clonotype was observed at least ten times. The chain uses TRBV7-2 and TRBJ2-7; 11 nucleotides match TRBD2. CDR1 SGHTA and CDR2 FQGNSA come from the germline V gene. The CDR3 contains 15 residues. V trimming: 5 bases; J trimming: 7 bases; junction bases outside the gene matches: 10. CDR3 sequence reads: CASSVKTSGTEEQYF. The CDR3 DNA sequence: TGTGCCAGCAGCGTAAAGACTAGCGGGACTGAGGAGCAGTACTTC.

This clonotype came up many times. The CDR3 spells CASSLTGNRVAGELFF. The DNA for the CDR3 is TGTGCCAGCAGCTTAACTGGTAACAGGGTGGCCGGGGAGCTGTTTTTT. The chain is built from TRBV7-2 and TRBJ2-2, with D perhaps matching TRBD1 (6 bases). The V gene lost 2 bases and the J gene lost 6 bases, with 16 bases spanning the gap. The CDR3 has 16 residues. The germline V gene has CDR1 SGHTA and CDR2 FQGNSA.

Only a few counts were recorded for this clonotype. The chain employs TRBV27 and TRBJ2-7, with a weak D call TRBD1 (5 bases). Trimming pared 4 bases from V and 3 bases from J, leaving 28 bases between. This CDR3 region has 19 residues. Per germline, CDR1 MNHEY and CDR2 SMNVEV (reference sequence). Written as DNA, the CDR3 is TGTGCCAGCAGTTCCACCGTACTTATTAGACAGCTAGACAGCTACGAGCAGTACTTC. Residues: CASSSTVLIRQLDSYEQYF.

The sample holds many counts of this clonotype. CDR3 protein: CASGSQIRSMAGGSTDTQYF. The CDR3 coding sequence is TGTGCCAGCGGTAGTCAAATCAGAAGTATGGCAGGGGGAAGCACAGATACGCAGTATTTT. The chain has TRBV2 and TRBJ2-3; TRBD1 matches at 7 bases. Germline V gene lookup returns CDR1 SNHLY and CDR2 FYNNEI. The CDR3 length is 20 residues. With 8 bases clipped from V and 0 bases from J, the junction kept 23 bases outside the gene matches.

The rearrangement joins TRBV20-1 to TRBJ2-3, with TRBD2 identical over 7 bases. There are 15 residues in the CDR3. The germline CDR1 and CDR2 sequences are DFQATT and SNEGSKA (reference sequence). The V and J ends lost 0 bases and 2 bases, in that order; junction bases with no gene match: 5. CDR3 bases: TGCAGTGCTAGAGATCAAGGACTAGTCACAGATACGCAGTATTTT. Its protein product is CSARDQGLVTDTQYF.

The sample holds many counts of this clonotype. V is TRBV6-1 and J is TRBJ1-6; the D gene is possibly TRBD1 (6 bases). This CDR3 spans 14 amino acids. V gave up 6 bases and J gave up 7 bases, with 13 bases separating them. Per germline, CDR1 MNHNS and CDR2 SASEGT. The CDR3: CASRSPGENSPLHF. The CDR3 coding sequence is TGTGCCAGCAGGTCCCCAGGGGAAAATTCACCCCTCCACTTT.

The chain couples TRBV12-3 or TRBV12-4 to TRBJ2-1, with TRBD1 matching over 7 bases. The J call may not be correct, given that the DNA end is closer to TRBJ2-7. This CDR3 spans 14 amino acids. The CDR3 loop reads CASSFATGLFEQYF. Here the CDR3 DNA reads TGTGCCAGCAGTTTTGCGACAGGGTTGTTTGAGCAGTACTTC.

This clonotype was detected many times. The chain couples TRBV20-1 to TRBJ2-7; no definite D call. V lost 6 bases to trimming and J lost 3 bases, with 9 bases between them. Germline V gives CDR1 DFQATT, CDR2 SNEGSKA (reference sequence). The CDR3 sequence is 11 residues long. CDR3 nucleotide sequence: TGCAGTGCGAGAACGGGCTACGAGCAGTACTTC. This sequence encodes CSARTGYEQYF.

The V gene is TRBV6-1, the J gene TRBJ2-7, with D perhaps TRBD1 (6 bases). Between the trimmed V and J ends, which lost 5 bases and 1 base, there was a span of 12 bases. The V gene's germline CDR1 is MNHNS and CDR2 SASEGT. The length of the CDR3 is 14 residues. The CDR3 sequence: CASSSQGESYEQYF. The CDR3 DNA sequence: TGTGCCAGCAGTTCACAGGGAGAATCCTACGAGCAGTACTTC.

The sample holds a few counts of this clonotype. The rearrangement uses TRBV5-1 and TRBJ2-2; 10 positions agree with TRBD2. Trimming removed 5 bases from V and 6 bases from J; junction bases left unmatched: 7. Germline CDR1 SGHRS, CDR2 YFSETQ. CDR3 size: 15 residues. The CDR3 DNA follows: TGCGCCAGCAGTTCCGGGACTAGCGTGGCCGGGGAGCTGTTTTTT. Residues: CASSSGTSVAGELFF.

The sample holds many counts of this clonotype. The chain employs TRBV30 and TRBJ2-7; 7 bases map to TRBD2. Trimming at V came to 4 bases and at J to 2 bases, leaving 8 bases not matched to a gene. Germline values: CDR1 GTSNPN, CDR2 SVGIG (reference sequence). The length of the CDR3 is 14 residues. The CDR3 is CAWMRLADTYEQYF. The DNA for the CDR3 is TGTGCCTGGATGAGGCTAGCGGACACCTACGAGCAGTACTTC.

This clonotype showed up just a few times. The gene calls are TRBV6-2 or TRBV6-3 and TRBJ1-4; D is unresolved. This CDR3 is 12 amino acids long. Germline CDR1 is MNHEY and CDR2 is SVGEGT. The V end was cut by 2 bases, the J end by 12 bases, with 10 bases between. CDR3 region: CASSYEVTELFF. The CDR3 DNA is TGTGCCAGCAGTTACGAGGTTACGGAACTGTTTTTT.

The chain links TRBV29-1 to TRBJ2-1; D uncertain. V was pared by 0 bases and J by 3 bases, with 15 bases between. Germline V gene sequence: CDR1 SQVTM, CDR2 ANQGSEA. The CDR3 length is 16 residues. The CDR3 bases are TGCAGCGTTGAAGACGGGCGGCGGCTGGACTACAATGAGCAGTTCTTC. This translates into CSVEDGRRLDYNEQFF.

In its sample, this clonotype was seen many times. The V call is TRBV20-1, the J call TRBJ2-5, with D maybe TRBD2 (7 bases). The germline V gene has CDR1 DFQATT and CDR2 SNEGSKA (reference sequence). The CDR3 covers 15 residues. Trimming cost V 2 bases and J 5 bases, with 18 bases left between them. CDR3 region: CSARSRGGRSETQYF. The DNA for the CDR3 is TGCAGTGCTAGAAGTAGGGGGGGCCGATCGGAGACCCAGTACTTC.

At least ten counts were recorded for this clonotype. The V and J genes are TRBV20-1 and TRBJ2-2; D possibly corresponds to TRBD1 (5 bases). This CDR3 is 17 amino acids long. The germline V gene has CDR1 DFQATT and CDR2 SNEGSKA (reference sequence). The V end lost 3 bases, the J end lost 2 bases, and 19 bases lay between the germline ends. DNA for the CDR3: TGCAGTGCTAGTCTGACAGTCTCTGAGAGCAACACCGGGGAGCTGTTTTTT. This encodes CSASLTVSESNTGELFF.

The table lists this clonotype with many counts. The V call is TRBV15, the J call TRBJ2-1; maybe TRBD1 (7 bases). V lost 0 bases, J lost 4 bases, and 13 bases lay in between. The CDR3 has 16 residues. Germline-derived CDR1 and CDR2 are LNHNV and YYDKDF (reference sequence). In DNA form, the CDR3 reads TGTGCCACCAGCAGAGATGCGCAGGGGGGTTACAATGAGCAGTTCTTC. As protein: CATSRDAQGGYNEQFF.